The 9 T cell receptor beta chains below come from one sample, sequenced in a study of blood T cell repertoires in COVID-19. Generated by immunoSEQ multiplex PCR, the TCRdb table keeps only in-frame clones and is missing some. The sample contains some 150,000 clones, 85% to 90% of which appear only once. Sequenced input: peripheral blood. These receptors all come from a man between 50 and 59 years old with active or convalescent COVID-19.

The chain employs TRBV7-6 and TRBJ2-1; tentatively, D is TRBD2 (6 bases). The V gene's germline CDR1 is SGHVS and CDR2 FNYEAQ. The CDR3 has 14 residues. Trimming took off 5 bases at V and 2 bases at J, with 10 bases between the two ends. This CDR3 is CASSPRGAYNEQFF. CDR3 nucleotide sequence: TGTGCCAGCAGCCCCCGCGGGGCCTACAATGAGCAGTTCTTC.

The chain has TRBV27 and TRBJ1-1, with no clear D. This CDR3 has 14 amino acids. Trimming removed 3 bases at V and 7 bases at J, with 15 bases between. CDR1 and CDR2 from the germline V gene are MNHEY and SMNVEV (reference sequence). CDR3 sequence reads: CASSLEGRFSEAFF. As DNA, the CDR3 is TGTGCCAGCAGTTTGGAGGGTCGCTTTAGTGAAGCTTTCTTT.

Here the CDR3 reads CASRTTHNEQFF. CDR3 nucleotide sequence: TGTGCCAGTAGGACGACTCACAATGAGCAGTTCTTC. The chain uses TRBV19 and TRBJ2-1, with no clear D. Germline lookup yields CDR1 LNHDA and CDR2 SQIVND (reference sequence). V lost 6 bases and J 5 bases, leaving 8 bases between the germline ends. This CDR3 region has 12 residues.

J is TRBJ2-3 and V is TRBV5-5; TRBD2 matches at 9 bases. V lost 4 bases and J lost 2; bases outside the gene matches: 5. The length of the CDR3 is 15 residues. Germline-derived CDR1 and CDR2 are SGHKS and YYEKEE (reference sequence). The CDR3 reads CASSRSSGITDTQYF. The CDR3 bases are TGTGCCAGCAGCCGCTCTAGCGGGATCACAGATACGCAGTATTTT.

The chain carries TRBV11-3 and TRBJ2-1; 14 bases agree with TRBD2. The germline V gene encodes CDR1 SGHNT and CDR2 YENEEA. This CDR3 is 19 amino acids long. J lost 0 bases, V lost 5 bases, and 9 bases had no gene match. The CDR3 coding sequence is TGTGCCAGCAGCCTAGGGGGACTAGCGGGAGCCGTCTCCTACAATGAGCAGTTCTTC. Protein: CASSLGGLAGAVSYNEQFF.

Points on this clone: Other DNA sequences in the sample encode the same CDR3. The rearrangement joins TRBV6-1 to TRBJ1-3; no clear D gene. Germline CDR1 is MNHNS and CDR2 is SASEGT. V lost 0 bases, J lost 0 bases, and 9 bases lay in between. CDR3 length equals 16 residues. The CDR3, as DNA: TGTGCCAGCAGTGAAGCGCGAGGGAGCTCTGGAAACACCATATATTTT. It codes for CASSEARGSSGNTIYF.

This chain links TRBV6-5 with TRBJ2-1; tentatively, D is TRBD2 (6 bases). The CDR3 loop spans 15 amino acids. The germline V gene has CDR1 MNHEY and CDR2 SVGAGI. V was clipped by 5 bases and J by 1 base, with 12 bases between them. The CDR3 region is CASSREKGSYNEQFF. In DNA form, the CDR3 reads TGTGCCAGCAGTCGGGAGAAGGGGTCCTACAATGAGCAGTTCTTC.

The chain links TRBV6-2 or TRBV6-3 to TRBJ1-6, with 8 bases identical to TRBD1. J was trimmed by 7 bases and V by 5 bases; bases with no gene match: 7. Per germline, CDR1 MNHEY and CDR2 SVGEGT. The CDR3 runs 15 residues. The DNA of the CDR3 is TGTGCCAGCAGTAATCCGGGACAGGTCAATTCACCCCTCCACTTT. It translates to CASSNPGQVNSPLHF.

This clone was observed a handful of times. The rearrangement links TRBV5-7 to TRBJ2-7; TRBD2 might be the D (6 bases). TRBV5-7 is an ORF, and what it does is uncertain. Trimming took off 4 bases at V and 2 bases at J, with 13 bases between the two ends. The CDR3 covers 14 residues. The CDR3 here is CASSRGEPPYEQYF. CDR3 in DNA: TGTGCCAGCAGCCGCGGGGAACCTCCCTACGAGCAGTACTTC.